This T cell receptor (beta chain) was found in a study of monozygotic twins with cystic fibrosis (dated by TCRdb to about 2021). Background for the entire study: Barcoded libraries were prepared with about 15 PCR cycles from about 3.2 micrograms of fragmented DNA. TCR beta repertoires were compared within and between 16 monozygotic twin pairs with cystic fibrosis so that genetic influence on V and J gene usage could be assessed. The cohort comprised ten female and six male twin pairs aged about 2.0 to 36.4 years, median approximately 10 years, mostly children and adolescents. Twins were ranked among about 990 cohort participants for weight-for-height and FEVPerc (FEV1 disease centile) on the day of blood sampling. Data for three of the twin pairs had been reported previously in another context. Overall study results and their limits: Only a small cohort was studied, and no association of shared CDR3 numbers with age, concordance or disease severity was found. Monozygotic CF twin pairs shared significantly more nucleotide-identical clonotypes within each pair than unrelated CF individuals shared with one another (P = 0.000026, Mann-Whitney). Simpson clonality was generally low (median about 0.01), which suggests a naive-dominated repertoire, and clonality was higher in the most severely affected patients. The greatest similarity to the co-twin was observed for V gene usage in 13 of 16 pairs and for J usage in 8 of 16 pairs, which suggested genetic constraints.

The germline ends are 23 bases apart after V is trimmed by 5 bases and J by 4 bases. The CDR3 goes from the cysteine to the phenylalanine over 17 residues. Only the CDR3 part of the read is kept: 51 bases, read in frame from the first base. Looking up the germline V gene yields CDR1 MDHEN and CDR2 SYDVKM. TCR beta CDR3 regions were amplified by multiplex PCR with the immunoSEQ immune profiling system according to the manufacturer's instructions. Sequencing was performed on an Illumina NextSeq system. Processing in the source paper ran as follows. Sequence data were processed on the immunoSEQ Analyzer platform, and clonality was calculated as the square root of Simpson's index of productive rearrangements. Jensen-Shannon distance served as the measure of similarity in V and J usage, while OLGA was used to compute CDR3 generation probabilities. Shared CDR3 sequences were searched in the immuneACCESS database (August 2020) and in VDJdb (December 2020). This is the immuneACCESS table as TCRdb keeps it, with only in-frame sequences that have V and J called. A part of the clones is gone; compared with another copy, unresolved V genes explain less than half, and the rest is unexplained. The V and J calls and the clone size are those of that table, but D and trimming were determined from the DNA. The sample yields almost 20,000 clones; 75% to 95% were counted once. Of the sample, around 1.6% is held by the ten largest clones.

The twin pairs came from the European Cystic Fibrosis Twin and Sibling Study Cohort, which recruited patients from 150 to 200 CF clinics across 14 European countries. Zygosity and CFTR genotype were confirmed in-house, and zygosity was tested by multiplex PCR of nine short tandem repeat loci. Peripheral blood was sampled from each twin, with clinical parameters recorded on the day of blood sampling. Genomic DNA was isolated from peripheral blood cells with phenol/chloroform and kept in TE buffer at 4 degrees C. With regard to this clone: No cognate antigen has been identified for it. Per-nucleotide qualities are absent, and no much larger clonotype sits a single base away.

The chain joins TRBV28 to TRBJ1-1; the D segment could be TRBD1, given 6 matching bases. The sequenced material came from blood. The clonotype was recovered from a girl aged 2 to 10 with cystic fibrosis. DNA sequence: TGTGCCAGCAGTCCGAGCGCAGGGGTAGGGGGGACCACTGAAGCTTTCTTT. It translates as CASSPSAGVGGTTEAFF.